This TCR beta chain was sequenced for a study of shared T cell receptors in the human thymus. Generated by immunoSEQ multiplex PCR, the TCRdb table keeps only in-frame clones and is missing some. Counted here are about 730,000 clones, 80% to 90% occurring once; the ten biggest clones make up roughly 0.01%. The CDR3 runs 17 residues. From germline, CDR1 is SGHTA and CDR2 FQGNSA. Trimming at V came to 4 bases and at J to 7 bases, leaving 15 bases not matched to a gene. The sample was also reused in another study, on human thymus T cells. That source notes: Surgeons resected thymus tissue during corrective heart surgery. Related research described thymic repertoires that were highly overlapping among unrelated individuals.

The chain recombines TRBV7-2 with TRBJ1-5, with 8 nucleotides matching TRBD1. This TCR was recovered from a girl less than two years old with a congenital heart defect. The sequenced sample was thymocytes. The DNA of the CDR3 is TGTGCCAGCAGCTCAGAAACACACAGGGGGTGTTGCCAGCCCCAGCATTTT. It encodes CASSSETHRGCCQPQHF.